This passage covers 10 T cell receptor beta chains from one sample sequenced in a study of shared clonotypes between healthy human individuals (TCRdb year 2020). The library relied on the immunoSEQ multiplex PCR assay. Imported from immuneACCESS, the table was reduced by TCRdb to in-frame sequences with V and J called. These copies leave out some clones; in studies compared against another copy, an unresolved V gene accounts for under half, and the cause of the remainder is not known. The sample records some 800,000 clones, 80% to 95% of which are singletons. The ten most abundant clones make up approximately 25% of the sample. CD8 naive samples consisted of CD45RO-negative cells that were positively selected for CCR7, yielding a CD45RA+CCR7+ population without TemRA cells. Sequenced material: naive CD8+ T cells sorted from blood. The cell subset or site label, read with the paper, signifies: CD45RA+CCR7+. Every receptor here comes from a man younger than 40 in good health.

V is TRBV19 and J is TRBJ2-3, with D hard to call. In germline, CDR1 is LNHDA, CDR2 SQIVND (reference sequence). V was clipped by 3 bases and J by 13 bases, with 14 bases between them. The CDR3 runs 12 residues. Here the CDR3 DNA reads TGTGCCAGTAGTATTGACCTGACTTCCAAGTATTTT. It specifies CASSIDLTSKYF.

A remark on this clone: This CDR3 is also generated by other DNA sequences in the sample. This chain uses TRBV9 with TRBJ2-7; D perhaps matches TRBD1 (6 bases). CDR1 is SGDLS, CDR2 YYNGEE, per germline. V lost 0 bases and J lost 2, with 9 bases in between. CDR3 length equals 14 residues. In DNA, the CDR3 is TGTGCCAGCAGCGTAGGTCAGGGGACCTACGAGCAGTACTTC. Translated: CASSVGQGTYEQYF.

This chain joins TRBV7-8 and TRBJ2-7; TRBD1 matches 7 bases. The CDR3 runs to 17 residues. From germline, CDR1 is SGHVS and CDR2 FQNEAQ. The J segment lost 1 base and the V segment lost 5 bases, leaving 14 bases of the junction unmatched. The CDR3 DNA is TGTGCCAGCAGCCTAAGAAATACGGGACAGCGTTCCTACGAGCAGTACTTC. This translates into CASSLRNTGQRSYEQYF.

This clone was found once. The CDR3 loop is CATRTSTANGGYTF. The CDR3 DNA sequence: TGTGCCACCAGAACTTCGACAGCGAATGGGGGCTACACCTTC. This rearrangement joins TRBV2 to TRBJ1-2, with D perhaps matching TRBD1 (5 bases). This CDR3 region has 14 residues. V shed 10 bases and J shed 8 bases, with 23 bases lying between them. Germline V CDR1 and CDR2: SNHLY, FYNNEI.

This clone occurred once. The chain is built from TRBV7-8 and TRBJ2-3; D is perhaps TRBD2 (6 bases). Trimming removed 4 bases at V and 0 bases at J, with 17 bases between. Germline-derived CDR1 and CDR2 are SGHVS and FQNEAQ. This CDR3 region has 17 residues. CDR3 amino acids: CASSSPGSLLSTDTQYF. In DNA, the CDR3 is TGTGCCAGCAGCTCCCCCGGGAGTCTCCTAAGCACAGATACGCAGTATTTT.

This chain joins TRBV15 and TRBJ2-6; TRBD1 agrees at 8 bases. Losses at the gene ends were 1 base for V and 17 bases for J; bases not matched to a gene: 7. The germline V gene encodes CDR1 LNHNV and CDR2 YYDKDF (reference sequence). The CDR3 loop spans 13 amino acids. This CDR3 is CATSRGPTGGVTF. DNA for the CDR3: TGTGCCACCAGCAGAGGGCCCACAGGGGGTGTGACTTTC.

CDR3 region: CASSAGGYGYTF. In nucleotides, the CDR3 is TGTGCCAGCAGTGCGGGAGGTTATGGCTACACCTTC. The chain is built from TRBV6-1 and TRBJ1-2, with D unresolved. The CDR3 extends over 12 amino acids. V lost 4 bases and J 5 bases, leaving 8 bases between the germline ends. The germline V gene encodes CDR1 MNHNS and CDR2 SASEGT.

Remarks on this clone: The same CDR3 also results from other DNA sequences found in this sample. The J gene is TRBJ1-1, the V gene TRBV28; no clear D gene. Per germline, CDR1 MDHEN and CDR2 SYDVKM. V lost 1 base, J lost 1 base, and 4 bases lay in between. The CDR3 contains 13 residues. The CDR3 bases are TGTGCCAGCAGTTTATATAGGAACACTGAAGCTTTCTTT. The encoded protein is CASSLYRNTEAFF.

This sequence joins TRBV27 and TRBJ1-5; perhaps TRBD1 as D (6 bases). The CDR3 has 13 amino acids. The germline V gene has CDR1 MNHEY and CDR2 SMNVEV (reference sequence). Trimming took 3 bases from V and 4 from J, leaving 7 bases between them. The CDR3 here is CASSFDRNQPQHF. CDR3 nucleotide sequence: TGTGCCAGCAGTTTTGACAGGAATCAGCCCCAGCATTTT.

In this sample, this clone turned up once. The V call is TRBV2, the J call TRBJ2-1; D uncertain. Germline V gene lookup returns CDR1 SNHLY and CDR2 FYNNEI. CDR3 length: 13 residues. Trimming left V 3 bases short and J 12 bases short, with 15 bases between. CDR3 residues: CASSEGSVVGQFF. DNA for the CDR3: TGTGCCAGCAGTGAGGGATCGGTTGTCGGGCAGTTCTTC.